This T cell receptor beta chain appears in the sequencing data of a study of identifying expanded T cells in peripheral blood. Study-wide results and caveats: Variance in clone template counts between roughly two-week samples significantly increased with total template count across all healthy donors. Over around two and four weeks, about 15 and 19 clones changed, versus approximately 1.2 between replicates.

Clones were sequenced by immunoSEQ multiplex PCR, and TCRdb holds only the in-frame ones, with some missing. In the table there are 75,000 to 90,000 clones, about 87% of which are singletons. No infections or other immune events were documented during collection. A note on this clone: Its antigen is unknown.

Germline V gene data show CDR1 as MGHDK and CDR2 as SYGVNS. The V gene lost 2 bases and the J gene lost 1 base, with 8 bases spanning the gap. The CDR3 runs 14 residues. This chain uses TRBV25-1 with TRBJ1-1; D might be TRBD1 (5 bases). The TCR was taken from a person aged 18-70 years in good health. The sample comprised blood. The CDR3 DNA reads TGTGCCAGCAGTGAAGTCGACAGGAACACTGAAGCTTTCTTT. This translates into CASSEVDRNTEAFF.